This entry features one TCR beta chain sequence. Its antigen is unknown. PCR primers comprised 60 Vbeta and 13 Jbeta primers. Repertoires were generated with immunoSEQ multiplex PCR, while TCRdb's copy carries only in-frame clones and drops some. The table lists about 140,000 clones, with around 2.2% in the top ten. The data were obtained in a study of cytomegalovirus exposure and HLA in healthy donors. The overall study: Counted in an early data release were about 85 million unique TCRs from HLA-typed donors. Findings and caveats of the study: In a later analysis, a missense DCLRE1C variant was linked to TCR beta V- and J-gene trimming.

Germline V gene data show CDR1 as LGHNA and CDR2 as YNFKEQ. This CDR3 spans 13 amino acids. V was trimmed by 1 base and J by 6 bases, leaving 9 bases between them. V is TRBV4-2 and J is TRBJ1-2; the D is unclear. The sequence came from a woman aged 18-29 years in good health and CMV-seronegative. What was sequenced was PBMCs. The CDR3 region has the DNA TGTGCCAGCAGCCAAGGGCCGGGGAATGGCTACACCTTC. Translated: CASSQGPGNGYTF.